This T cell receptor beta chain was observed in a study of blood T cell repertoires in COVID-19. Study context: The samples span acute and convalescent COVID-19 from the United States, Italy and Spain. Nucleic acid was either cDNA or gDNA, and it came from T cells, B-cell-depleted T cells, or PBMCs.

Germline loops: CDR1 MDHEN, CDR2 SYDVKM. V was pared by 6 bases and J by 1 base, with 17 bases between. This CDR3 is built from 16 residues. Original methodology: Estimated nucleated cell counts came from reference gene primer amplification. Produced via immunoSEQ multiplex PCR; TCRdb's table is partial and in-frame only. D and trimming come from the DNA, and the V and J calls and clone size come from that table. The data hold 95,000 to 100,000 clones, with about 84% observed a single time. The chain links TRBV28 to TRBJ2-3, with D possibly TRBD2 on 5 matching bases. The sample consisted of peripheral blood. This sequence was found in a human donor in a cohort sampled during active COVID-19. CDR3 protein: CASRPRVGLGTDTQYF. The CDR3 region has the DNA TGTGCCAGCAGGCCGAGGGTGGGTTTAGGCACAGATACGCAGTATTTT.